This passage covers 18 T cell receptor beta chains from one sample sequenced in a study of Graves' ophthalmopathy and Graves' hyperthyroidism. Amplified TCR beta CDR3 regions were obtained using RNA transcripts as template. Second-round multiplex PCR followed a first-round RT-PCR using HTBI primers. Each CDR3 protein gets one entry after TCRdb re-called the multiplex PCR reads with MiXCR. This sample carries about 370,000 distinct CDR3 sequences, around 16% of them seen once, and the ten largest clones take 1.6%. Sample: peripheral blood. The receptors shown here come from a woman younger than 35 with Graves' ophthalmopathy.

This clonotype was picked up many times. The CDR3 nucleotides are TGTGCCAGCAGTTACTCTGGTCGCAATCAGCCCCAGCATTTT. This gives the protein CASSYSGRNQPQHF. The chain is built from TRBV6-5 and TRBJ1-5; D is uncertain. This CDR3 spans 14 amino acids. CDR1 and CDR2 from the germline V gene are MNHEY and SVGAGI. Trimming took off 0 bases at V and 2 bases at J, with 5 bases between the two ends.

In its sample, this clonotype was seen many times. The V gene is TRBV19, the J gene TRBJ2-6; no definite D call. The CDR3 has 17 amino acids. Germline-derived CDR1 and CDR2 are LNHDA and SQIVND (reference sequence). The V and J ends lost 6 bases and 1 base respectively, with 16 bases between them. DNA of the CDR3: TGTGCCAGTAGAGTAACGGCAGGTGCTTCTGGGGCCAACGTCCTGACTTTC. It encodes CASRVTAGASGANVLTF.

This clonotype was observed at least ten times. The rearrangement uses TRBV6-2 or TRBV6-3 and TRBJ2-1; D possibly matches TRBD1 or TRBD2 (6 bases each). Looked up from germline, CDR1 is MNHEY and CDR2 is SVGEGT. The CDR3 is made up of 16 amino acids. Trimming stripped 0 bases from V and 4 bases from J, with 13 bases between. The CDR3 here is CASSYSGRGGYNEQFF. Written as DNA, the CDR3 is TGTGCCAGCAGTTACTCCGGGAGAGGGGGATACAATGAGCAGTTCTTC.

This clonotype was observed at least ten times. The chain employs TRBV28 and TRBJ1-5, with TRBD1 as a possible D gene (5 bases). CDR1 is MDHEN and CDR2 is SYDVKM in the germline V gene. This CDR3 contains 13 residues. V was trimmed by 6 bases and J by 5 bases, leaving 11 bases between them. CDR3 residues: CASSPDSYQPQHF. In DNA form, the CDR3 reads TGTGCCAGCAGCCCCGACAGTTATCAGCCCCAGCATTTT.

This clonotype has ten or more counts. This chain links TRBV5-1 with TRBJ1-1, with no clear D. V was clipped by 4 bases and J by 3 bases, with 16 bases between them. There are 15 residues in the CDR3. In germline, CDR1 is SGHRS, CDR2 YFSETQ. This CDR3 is CASSGGLGRDTEAFF. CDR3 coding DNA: TGCGCCAGCAGCGGAGGTCTAGGACGGGACACTGAAGCTTTCTTT.

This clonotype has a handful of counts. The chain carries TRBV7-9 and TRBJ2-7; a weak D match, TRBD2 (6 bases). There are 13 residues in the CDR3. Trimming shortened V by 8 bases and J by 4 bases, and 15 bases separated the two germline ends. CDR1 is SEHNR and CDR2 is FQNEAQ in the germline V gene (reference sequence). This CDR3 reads CASQEGRRYEQYF. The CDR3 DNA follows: TGTGCCAGCCAGGAGGGGCGAAGATACGAGCAGTACTTC.

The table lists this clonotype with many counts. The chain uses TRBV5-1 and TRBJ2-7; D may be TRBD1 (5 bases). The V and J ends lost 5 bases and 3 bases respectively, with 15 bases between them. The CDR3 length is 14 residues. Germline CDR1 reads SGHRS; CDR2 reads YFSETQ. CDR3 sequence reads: CASRLEDRSYEQYF. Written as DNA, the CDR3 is TGCGCCAGCAGACTCGAAGACAGAAGCTACGAGCAGTACTTC.

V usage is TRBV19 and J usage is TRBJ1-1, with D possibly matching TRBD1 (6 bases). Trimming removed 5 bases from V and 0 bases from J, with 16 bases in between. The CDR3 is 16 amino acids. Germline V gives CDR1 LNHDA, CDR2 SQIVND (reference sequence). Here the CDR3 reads CASSSIGGLMNTEAFF. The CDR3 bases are TGTGCCAGTAGTTCCATAGGGGGGTTGATGAACACTGAAGCTTTCTTT.

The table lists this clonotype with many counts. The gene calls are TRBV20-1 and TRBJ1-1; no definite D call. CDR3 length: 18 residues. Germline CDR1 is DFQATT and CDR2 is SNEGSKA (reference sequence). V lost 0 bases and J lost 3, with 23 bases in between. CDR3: CSARDLEGKGGWDTEAFF. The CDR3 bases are TGCAGTGCTAGAGATCTCGAGGGTAAAGGAGGCTGGGACACTGAAGCTTTCTTT.

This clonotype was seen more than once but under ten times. The CDR3 region is CASSLVGARSKNIQYF. The CDR3 nucleotides read TGTGCCAGCAGTCTGGTGGGGGCGCGTTCCAAAAACATTCAGTACTTC. V and J are TRBV7-2 and TRBJ2-4; a weak D match, TRBD1 (6 bases). Trimming stripped 6 bases from V and 2 bases from J, with 17 bases between. The length of the CDR3 is 16 residues. Germline assignment: CDR1 SGHTA and CDR2 FQGNSA. The whole variable domain, filled in from reference TRBV7-2 and TRBJ2-4, reads GAGVSQSPSNKVTEKGKDVELRCDPISGHTALYWYRQSLGQGLEFLIYFQGNSAPDKSGLPSDRFSAERTGGSVSTLTIQRTQQEDSAVYLCASSLVGARSKNIQYFGAGTRLSVL.

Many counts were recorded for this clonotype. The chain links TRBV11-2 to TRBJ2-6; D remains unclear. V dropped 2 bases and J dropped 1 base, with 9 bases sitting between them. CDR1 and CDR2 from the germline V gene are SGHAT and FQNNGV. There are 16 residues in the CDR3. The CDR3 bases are TGTGCCAGCAGCTTAATTTTAGGGTCTGGGGCCAACGTCCTGACTTTC. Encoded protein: CASSLILGSGANVLTF.

CDR3 protein: CASSLWAEGWNTEAFF. The CDR3 nucleotides are TGTGCCAGCAGTTTGTGGGCGGAAGGATGGAACACTGAAGCTTTCTTT. The V gene is TRBV27, the J gene TRBJ1-1; D uncertain. The CDR3 length is 16 residues. V lost 3 bases to trimming and J lost 1 base, with 15 bases between them. In germline, CDR1 is MNHEY, CDR2 SMNVEV (reference sequence).

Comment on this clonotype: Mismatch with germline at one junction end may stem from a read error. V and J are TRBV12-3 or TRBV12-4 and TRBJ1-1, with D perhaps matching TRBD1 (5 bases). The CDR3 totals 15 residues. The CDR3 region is CASSLGAAQNTEAFF. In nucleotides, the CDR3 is TGTGCCAGCAGCTTAGGGGCCGCCCAGAACACTGAAGCTTTCTTT.

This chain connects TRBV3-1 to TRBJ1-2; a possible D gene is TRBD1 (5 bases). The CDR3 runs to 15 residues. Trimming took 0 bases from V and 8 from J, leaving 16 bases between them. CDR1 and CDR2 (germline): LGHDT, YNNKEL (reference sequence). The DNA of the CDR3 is TGTGCCAGCAGCCAAGAGCTGGGACGTCCGGTCGGCTACACCTTC. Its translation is CASSQELGRPVGYTF.

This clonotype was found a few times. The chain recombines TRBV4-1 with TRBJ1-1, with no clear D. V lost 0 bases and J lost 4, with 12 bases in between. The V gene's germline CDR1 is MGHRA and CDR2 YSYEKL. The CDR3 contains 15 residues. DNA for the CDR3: TGCGCCAGCAGCCAAGAATCCCAAGTCGGCACTGAAGCTTTCTTT. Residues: CASSQESQVGTEAFF.

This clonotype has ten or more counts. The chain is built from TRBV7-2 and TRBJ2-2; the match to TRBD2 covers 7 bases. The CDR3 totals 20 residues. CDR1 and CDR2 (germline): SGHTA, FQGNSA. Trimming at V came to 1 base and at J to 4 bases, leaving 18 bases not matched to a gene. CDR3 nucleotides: TGTGCCAGCAGCTTAGGCCCCAGGTTGGCGGGAGCGCGAATCACCGGGGAGCTGTTTTTT. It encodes CASSLGPRLAGARITGELFF.

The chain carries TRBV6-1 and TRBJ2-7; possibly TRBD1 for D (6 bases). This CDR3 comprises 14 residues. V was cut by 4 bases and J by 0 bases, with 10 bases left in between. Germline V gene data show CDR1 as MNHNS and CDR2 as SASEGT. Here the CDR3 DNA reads TGTGCCAGCAGTGCCGACAGGAGCTCCTACGAGCAGTACTTC. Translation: CASSADRSSYEQYF.

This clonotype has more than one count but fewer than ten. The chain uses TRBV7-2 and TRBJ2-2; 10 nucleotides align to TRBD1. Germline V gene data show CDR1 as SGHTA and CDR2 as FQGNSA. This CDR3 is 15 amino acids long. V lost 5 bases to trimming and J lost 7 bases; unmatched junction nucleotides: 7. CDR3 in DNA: TGTGCCAGCAGCAACCGACAGGGGGCCTTCGGGGAGCTGTTTTTT. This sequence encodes CASSNRQGAFGELFF.